The 11 T cell receptor beta chains listed next were all sequenced from one sample in a study of T cells of healthy individuals. TCRdb passed the 5' RACE reads through MiXCR, listing each CDR3 protein once. The sample lists some 39,000 distinct CDR3 sequences; about 4.5% were seen once. The receptors derive from a human donor in good health.

Many counts were recorded for this clonotype. V usage is TRBV9 and J usage is TRBJ2-3, with D perhaps matching TRBD2 (6 bases). V was shortened by 2 bases and J by 3 bases, with 22 bases between the two germline ends. Germline loops: CDR1 SGDLS, CDR2 YYNGEE. The CDR3 contains 18 residues. CDR3 sequence reads: CASSVFAGRVEGTDTQYF. The CDR3 DNA reads as TGTGCCAGCAGCGTCTTTGCCGGGAGAGTTGAGGGAACAGATACGCAGTATTTT.

This clonotype was observed many times. The chain recombines TRBV4-1 with TRBJ1-1; possible D gene TRBD1, 5 bases. Trimming removed 1 base at V and 1 base at J, with 10 bases between. The CDR3 has 15 residues. Germline V gene sequence: CDR1 MGHRA, CDR2 YSYEKL. The CDR3 sequence is CASSQGSGRNTEAFF. The CDR3, as DNA: TGCGCCAGCAGCCAAGGATCAGGGCGGAACACTGAAGCTTTCTTT.

In its sample, this clonotype was seen many times. The chain joins TRBV20-1 to TRBJ1-1; tentative D call: TRBD1 (6 bases). In germline, CDR1 is DFQATT, CDR2 SNEGSKA (reference sequence). V lost 3 bases and J 2 bases, leaving 10 bases between the germline ends. The CDR3 totals 13 residues. CDR3 bases: TGCAGTGCTAGGAGGGGGGCCAACACTGAAGCTTTCTTT. The encoded protein is CSARRGANTEAFF.

This clonotype was seen repeatedly, ten times or more. The chain joins TRBV12-3 or TRBV12-4 to TRBJ2-7; 7 bases fit TRBD1. V lost 7 bases and J lost 1; bases outside the gene matches: 4. The CDR3 covers 13 residues. CDR3 DNA: TGTGCCAGCACACAGGGGCAGTCCTACGAGCAGTACTTC. This codes for CASTQGQSYEQYF.

Many counts were recorded for this clonotype. The chain joins TRBV20-1 to TRBJ1-5; the match to TRBD1 covers 10 bases. The germline CDR1 and CDR2 sequences are DFQATT and SNEGSKA (reference sequence). The CDR3 consists of 14 residues. Trimming took 6 bases from V and 4 from J; bases not matched to a gene: 6. The CDR3 spells CSAGWTGGNQPQHF. For the CDR3, the DNA is TGCAGTGCCGGCTGGACAGGGGGGAATCAGCCCCAGCATTTT.

This clonotype was seen more than once but under ten times. V usage is TRBV20-1 and J usage is TRBJ2-3; the D gene is possibly TRBD2 (6 bases). This CDR3 comprises 16 residues. CDR1 DFQATT and CDR2 SNEGSKA come from the germline V gene (reference sequence). V shed 5 bases and J shed 2 bases, with 20 bases lying between them. The CDR3 reads CSAPGSRGRFTDTQYF. The CDR3 DNA reads as TGCAGTGCTCCCGGTTCGCGGGGACGTTTCACAGATACGCAGTATTTT.

There are many counts of this clonotype. The chain joins TRBV2 to TRBJ1-2; tentatively, D is TRBD1 (6 bases). V was clipped by 7 bases and J by 7 bases, with 19 bases between them. This CDR3 has 14 amino acids. CDR1 and CDR2 (germline): SNHLY, FYNNEI. The CDR3 nucleotides are TGTGCCAGCATCTCACAGGGAGGGGTAGGTGGCTACACCTTC. It is translated as CASISQGGVGGYTF.

In its sample, this clonotype was seen many times. The chain carries TRBV6-5 and TRBJ2-3, with 7 nucleotides matching TRBD2. There are 14 residues in the CDR3. With V trimmed by 6 bases and J by 0 bases, 3 bases remained unmatched. Germline CDR1 and CDR2: MNHEY and SVGAGI. The CDR3 region is CASRRGTSTDTQYF. The DNA for the CDR3 is TGTGCCAGCAGGCGGGGGACGAGCACAGATACGCAGTATTTT.

This clonotype was detected ten times or more. The chain employs TRBV7-9 and TRBJ2-3, with 7 bases that match TRBD2. The CDR3 is made up of 17 amino acids. CDR1 and CDR2 from the germline V gene are SEHNR and FQNEAQ (reference sequence). V was pared by 0 bases and J by 3 bases, with 9 bases of the junction left unmatched. CDR3 nucleotides: TGTGCCAGCAGCTTAGCCCGGGACTGGCGGGGGACAGATACGCAGTATTTT. This sequence encodes CASSLARDWRGTDTQYF. Together with reference TRBV7-9 and TRBJ2-3, the CDR3 gives the full variable domain: DTGVSQNPRHKITKRGQNVTFRCDPISEHNRLYWYRQTLGQGPEFLTYFQNEAQLEKSRLLSDRFSAERPKGSFSTLEIQRTEQGDSAMYLCASSLARDWRGTDTQYFGPGTRLTVL.

The chain carries TRBV29-1 and TRBJ1-1, with TRBD1 as a possible D gene (6 bases). This CDR3 comprises 13 residues. Trimming took 7 bases from V and 3 from J, leaving 15 bases between them. Germline V gene lookup returns CDR1 SQVTM and CDR2 ANQGSEA. This CDR3 reads CSALGPGDTEAFF. CDR3 nucleotide sequence: TGCAGCGCCCTCGGGCCAGGGGACACTGAAGCTTTCTTT.

This clonotype was detected ten times or more. This sequence joins TRBV11-2 and TRBJ2-7; the D gene is possibly TRBD1 (6 bases). The CDR3 length is 14 residues. Deletions cut 6 bases from V and 1 base from J, with 13 bases between. Germline CDR1 SGHAT, CDR2 FQNNGV. The CDR3 sequence: CASRQLGHSYEQYF. CDR3 nucleotide sequence: TGTGCCAGCAGACAACTGGGACATTCCTACGAGCAGTACTTC.